This T cell receptor (beta chain) was retrieved from a study of tumor and adjacent non-tumor tissue in lung cancer. Three rounds of nested PCR, following a modified ARM-PCR protocol, produced the TCRbeta library. Using its own MiXCR run on the multiplex PCR reads, TCRdb lists one record per CDR3 protein. The sample shows about 86,000 distinct CDR3 sequences, under 80% of them seen only once. Of note for this clonotype: Its ends do not fully match the called genes, so a read error is possible.

Germline CDR1 reads SGHAT; CDR2 reads FQNNGV. CDR3 size: 13 residues. The template was RNA from unsorted bulk tissue. Distant lung tissue was collected more than 3 cm away from the tumor edge. The chain recombines TRBV11-2 with TRBJ2-1; D is ambiguous. The specimen was distant non-tumor lung tissue. This receptor was identified in a woman between 50 and 59 years old with non-small cell lung cancer. In DNA form, the CDR3 reads TGTGCCAGGAGCTTAGAGAGCTTCAATGGGCAGTTCTTC. Protein product: CARSLESFNGQFF.